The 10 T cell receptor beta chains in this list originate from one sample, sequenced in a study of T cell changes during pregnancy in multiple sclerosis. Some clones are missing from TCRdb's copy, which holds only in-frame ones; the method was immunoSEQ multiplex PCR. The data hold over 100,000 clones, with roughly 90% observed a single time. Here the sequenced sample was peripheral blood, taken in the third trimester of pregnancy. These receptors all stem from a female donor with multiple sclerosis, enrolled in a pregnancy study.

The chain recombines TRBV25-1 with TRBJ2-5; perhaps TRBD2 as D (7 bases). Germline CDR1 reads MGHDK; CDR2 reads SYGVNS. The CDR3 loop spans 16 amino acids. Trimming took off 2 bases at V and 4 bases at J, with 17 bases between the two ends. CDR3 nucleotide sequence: TGTGCCAGCAGTGAACCCTTGGGAGGGGGTGGAGAGACCCAGTACTTC. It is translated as CASSEPLGGGGETQYF.

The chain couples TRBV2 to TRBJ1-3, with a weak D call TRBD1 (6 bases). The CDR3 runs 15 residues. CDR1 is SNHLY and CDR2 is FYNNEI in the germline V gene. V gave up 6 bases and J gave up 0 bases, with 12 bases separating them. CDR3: CASSVDRASGNTIYF. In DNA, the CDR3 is TGTGCCAGCAGCGTGGACAGAGCCTCTGGAAACACCATATATTTT.

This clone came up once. CDR3 coding DNA: TGCGCCAGCAGCTCGGGGGACCAGTTCACCTACGAGCAGTACTTC. Its translation: CASSSGDQFTYEQYF. The chain recombines TRBV5-1 with TRBJ2-7; TRBD2 might be the D (6 bases). Germline CDR1 is SGHRS and CDR2 is YFSETQ. This CDR3 is built from 15 residues. V was trimmed by 3 bases and J by 2 bases, leaving 15 bases between them.

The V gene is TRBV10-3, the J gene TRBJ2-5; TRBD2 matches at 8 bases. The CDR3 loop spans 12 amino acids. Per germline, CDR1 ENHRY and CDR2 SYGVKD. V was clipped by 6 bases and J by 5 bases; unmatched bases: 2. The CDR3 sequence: CAIRASGETQYF. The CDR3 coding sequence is TGTGCCATCAGAGCTAGCGGGGAGACCCAGTACTTC.

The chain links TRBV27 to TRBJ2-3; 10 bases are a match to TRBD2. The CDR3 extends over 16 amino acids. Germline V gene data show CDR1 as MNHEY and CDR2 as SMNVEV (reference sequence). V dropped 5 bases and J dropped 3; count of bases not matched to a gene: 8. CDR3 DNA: TGTGCCAGCAGTCGGGCTAGCGGGAGAAGAACAGATACGCAGTATTTT. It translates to CASSRASGRRTDTQYF.

The CDR3 region is CASSLGGRPQHF. The CDR3 DNA reads as TGTGCCAGCAGCTTGGGAGGGCGGCCCCAGCATTTT. The chain links TRBV5-4 to TRBJ1-5; D remains ambiguous. The ends were cut back, 0 bases at V and 9 bases at J, with 7 bases in the middle. There are 12 residues in the CDR3. The germline CDR1 and CDR2 sequences are SGHNT and YYREEE (reference sequence).

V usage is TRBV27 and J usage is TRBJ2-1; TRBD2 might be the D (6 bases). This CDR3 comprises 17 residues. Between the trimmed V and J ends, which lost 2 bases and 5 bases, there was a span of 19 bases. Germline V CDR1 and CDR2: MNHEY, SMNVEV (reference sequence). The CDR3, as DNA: TGTGCCAGCAGTTTAAACGGCGGCCTGGGGAGGAACAATGAGCAGTTCTTC. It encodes CASSLNGGLGRNNEQFF.

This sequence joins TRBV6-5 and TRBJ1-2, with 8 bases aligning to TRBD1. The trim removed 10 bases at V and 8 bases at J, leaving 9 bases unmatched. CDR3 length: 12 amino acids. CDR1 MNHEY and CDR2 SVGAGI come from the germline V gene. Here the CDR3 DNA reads TGTGCCACTACGACAGGGGATAACGGCTACACCTTC. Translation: CATTTGDNGYTF.

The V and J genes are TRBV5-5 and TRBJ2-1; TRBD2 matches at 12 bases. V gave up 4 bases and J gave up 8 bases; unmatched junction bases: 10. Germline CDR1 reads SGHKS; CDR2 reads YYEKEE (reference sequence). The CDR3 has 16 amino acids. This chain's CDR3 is CASSLGLAGRGYEQFF. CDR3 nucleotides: TGTGCCAGCAGCCTCGGACTAGCGGGGAGGGGCTATGAGCAGTTCTTC.

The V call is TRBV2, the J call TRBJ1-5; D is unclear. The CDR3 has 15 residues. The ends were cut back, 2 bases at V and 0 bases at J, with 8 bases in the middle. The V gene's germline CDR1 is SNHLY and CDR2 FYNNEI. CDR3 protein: CASSEYGSSNQPQHF. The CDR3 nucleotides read TGTGCCAGCAGTGAATATGGCTCTAGCAATCAGCCCCAGCATTTT.